The present T cell receptor (beta chain) was sequenced within a study of blood T cells in healthy people across ages. Study findings and constraints: The study regarded diversity estimates from one million T cells as underestimates.

Worth noting for this clonotype: Its matching antigen is unknown.

V lost 0 bases to trimming and J lost 9 bases; unmatched junction nucleotides: 6. Looked up from germline, CDR1 is LGHNA and CDR2 is YNFKEQ. The CDR3 sequence is 15 residues long. Through a sample-barcoded 5' primer and a J-beta primer mix, a second PCR was run for roughly 6 to 11 cycles. TCRdb reanalysed the 5' RACE reads using MiXCR and keeps one entry per CDR3 protein. The sample has about 640,000 distinct CDR3 sequences; approximately 30% are singletons. The sequence derives from a woman older than 75 in good health. Sequencing was carried out using blood. The V and J genes are TRBV4-2 and TRBJ2-3; 10 bases are shared with TRBD2. The CDR3 bases are TGTGCCAGCAGCCAAGATCTAGCGGGAGTGATGACGCAGTATTTT. The encoded protein is CASSQDLAGVMTQYF.